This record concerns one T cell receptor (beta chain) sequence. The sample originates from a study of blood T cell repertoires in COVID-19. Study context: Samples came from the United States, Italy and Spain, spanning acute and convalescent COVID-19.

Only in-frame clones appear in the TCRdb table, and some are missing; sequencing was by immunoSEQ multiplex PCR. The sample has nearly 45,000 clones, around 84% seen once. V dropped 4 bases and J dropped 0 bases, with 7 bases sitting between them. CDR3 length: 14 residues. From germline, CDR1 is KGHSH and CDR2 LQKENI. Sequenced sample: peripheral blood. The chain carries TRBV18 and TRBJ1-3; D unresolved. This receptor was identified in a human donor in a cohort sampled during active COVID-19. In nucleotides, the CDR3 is TGTGCCAGCTCACAACAAAGCTCTGGAAACACCATATATTTT. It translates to CASSQQSSGNTIYF. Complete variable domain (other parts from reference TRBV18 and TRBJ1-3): NAGVMQNPRHLVRRRGQEARLRCSPMKGHSHVYWYRQLPEEGLKFMVYLQKENIIDESGMPKERFSAEFPKEGPSILRIQQVVRGDSAAYFCASSQQSSGNTIYFGEGSWLTVV.